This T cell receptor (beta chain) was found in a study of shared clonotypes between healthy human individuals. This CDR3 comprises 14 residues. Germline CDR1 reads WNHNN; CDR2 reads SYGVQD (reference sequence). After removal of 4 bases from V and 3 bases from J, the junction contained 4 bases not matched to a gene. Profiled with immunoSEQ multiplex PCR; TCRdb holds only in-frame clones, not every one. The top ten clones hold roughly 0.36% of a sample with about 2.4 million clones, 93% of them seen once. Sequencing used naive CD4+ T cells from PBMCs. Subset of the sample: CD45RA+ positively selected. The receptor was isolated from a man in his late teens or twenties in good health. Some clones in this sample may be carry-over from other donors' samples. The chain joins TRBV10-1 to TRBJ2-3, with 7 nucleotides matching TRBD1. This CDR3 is CASSGTGITDTQYF. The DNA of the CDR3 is TGCGCCAGCAGTGGGACAGGAATTACAGATACGCAGTATTTT.